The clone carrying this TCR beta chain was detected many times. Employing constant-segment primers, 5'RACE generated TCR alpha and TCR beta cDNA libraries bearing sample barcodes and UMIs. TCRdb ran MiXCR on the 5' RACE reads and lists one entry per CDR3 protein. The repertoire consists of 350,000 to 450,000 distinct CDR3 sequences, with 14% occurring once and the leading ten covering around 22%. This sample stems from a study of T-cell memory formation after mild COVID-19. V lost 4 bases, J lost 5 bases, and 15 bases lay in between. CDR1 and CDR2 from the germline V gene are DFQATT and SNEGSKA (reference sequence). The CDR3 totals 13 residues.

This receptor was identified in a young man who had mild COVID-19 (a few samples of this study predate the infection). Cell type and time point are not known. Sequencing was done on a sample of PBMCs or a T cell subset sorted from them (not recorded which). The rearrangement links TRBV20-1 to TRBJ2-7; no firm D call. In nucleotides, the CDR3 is TGCAGTGCTAAGGACCTGAACTGCCACGAGCAGTACGTC. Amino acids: CSAKDLNCHEQYV.